The subject of this entry is one T cell receptor beta chain. The source of the sample is a study of blood T cell repertoires in COVID-19. In the study overall: Samples representing acute and convalescent COVID-19 were sourced from the United States, Italy and Spain. From T cells, B-cell-depleted T cells, or PBMCs came the material, which was cDNA or gDNA.

Participants were aged about 18 to 89 years from 24 US areas. Participant-reported clinical history was the basis for cohort assignment. Sequenced by immunoSEQ multiplex PCR; TCRdb stores in-frame clones only, minus some. Among 200,000 or so clones listed, roughly 89% were seen once. The CDR3 has 16 amino acids. CDR1 is MGHDK and CDR2 is SYGVNS in the germline V gene. Trimming took 6 bases from V and 1 from J; bases not matched to a gene: 11. The sample taken for sequencing was PBMCs or T cells enriched from blood (not recorded which). The sequence came from a middle-aged woman with acute COVID-19. This chain links TRBV25-1 with TRBJ1-2, with 7 nucleotides matching TRBD1. The CDR3 here is CASSATGAPFNYGYTF. CDR3 nucleotide sequence: TGTGCCAGCAGCGCTACAGGGGCGCCCTTTAACTATGGCTACACCTTC.